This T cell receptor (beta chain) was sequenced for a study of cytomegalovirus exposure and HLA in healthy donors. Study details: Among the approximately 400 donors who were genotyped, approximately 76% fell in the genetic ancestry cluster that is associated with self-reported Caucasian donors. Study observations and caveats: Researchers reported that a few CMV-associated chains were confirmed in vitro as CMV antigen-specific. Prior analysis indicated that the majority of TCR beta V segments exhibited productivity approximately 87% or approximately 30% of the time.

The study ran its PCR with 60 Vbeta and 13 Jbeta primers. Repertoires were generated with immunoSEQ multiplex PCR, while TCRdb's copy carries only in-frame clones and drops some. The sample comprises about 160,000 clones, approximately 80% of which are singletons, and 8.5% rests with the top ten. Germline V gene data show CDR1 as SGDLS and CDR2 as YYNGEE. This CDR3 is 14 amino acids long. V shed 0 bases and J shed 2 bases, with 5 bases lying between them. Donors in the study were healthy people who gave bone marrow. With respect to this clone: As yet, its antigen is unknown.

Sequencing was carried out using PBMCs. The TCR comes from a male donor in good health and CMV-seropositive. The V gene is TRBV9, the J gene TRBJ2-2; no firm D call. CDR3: CASSVALNTGELFF. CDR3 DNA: TGTGCCAGCAGCGTAGCTCTAAACACCGGGGAGCTGTTTTTT.